These T cell receptor beta chains were read from a single sample in a study of identical twins. In TCRdb, the 5' RACE reads were re-called with MiXCR into one record per CDR3 protein. The table lists 1.5 million to 2 million distinct CDR3 sequences, less than 35% of them singletons, with approximately 0.29% in the top ten. Sequencing was done on a sample of cord blood. The receptors stem from a newborn girl in good health. Both conserved end residues are part of each CDR3. The D gene is left open where the match is weak. Rows may omit the clone size; those that give it use once, few, many or a size class.

few | TRBJ1-1 | NA | TRBV6-5 | CASSNAGSNTEAFF | TGTGCCAGCAGTAATGCAGGCTCGAACACTGAAGCTTTCTTT
NA | TRBJ1-5 | NA | TRBV5-6 | CASSYRWGENGISNQPQHF | TGTGCCAGCAGCTATAGGTGGGGGGAGAATGGTATAAGCAATCAGCCCCAGCATTTT
NA | TRBJ2-7 | NA | TRBV3-1 | CASSQVSVEQYF | TGTGCCAGCAGCCAAGTTAGTGTCGAGCAGTACTTC
NA | TRBJ2-1 | TRBD1 | TRBV5-1 | CASRPGTVVYNEQFF | TGCGCCAGCAGACCCGGGACAGTGGTCTACAATGAGCAGTTCTTC
NA | TRBJ2-7 | NA | TRBV20-1 | CSAIRTDSPDYEQYF | TGCAGTGCTATAAGGACAGATTCGCCTGATTACGAGCAGTACTTC
NA | TRBJ2-5 | NA | TRBV7-9 | CASSFGFGGETQYF | TGTGCCAGCAGCTTTGGATTTGGGGGAGAGACCCAGTACTTC
NA | TRBJ1-5 | TRBD1 | TRBV24-1 | CATSDSGTGAGQPQHF | TGTGCCACCAGTGATTCCGGGACAGGGGCAGGCCAGCCCCAGCATTTT
few | TRBJ2-1 | TRBD2 | TRBV12-3/TRBV12-4 | CASRPGTSNEQFF | TGTGCCAGCAGACCCGGGACTAGCAATGAGCAGTTCTTC
NA | TRBJ2-7 | NA | TRBV6-5 | CASSYIGSSYEQYF | TGTGCCAGCAGTTACATCGGCAGCTCCTACGAGCAGTACTTC
NA | TRBJ2-1 | TRBD2 | TRBV9 | CASSVQLAGAVEQFF | TGTGCCAGCAGCGTGCAGCTAGCGGGAGCAGTTGAGCAGTTCTTC
few | TRBJ2-7 | NA | TRBV28 | CASSPETYYEQYF | TGTGCCAGCAGCCCCGAGACATACTACGAGCAGTACTTC
NA | TRBJ2-1 | NA | TRBV9 | CASSVGGPLNEQFF | TGTGCCAGCAGCGTAGGCGGGCCCCTCAATGAGCAGTTCTTC
NA | TRBJ1-6 | NA | TRBV4-1 | CASSRQQGARNSPLHF | TGCGCCAGCAGCCGACAACAAGGGGCAAGGAATTCACCCCTCCACTTT
NA | TRBJ2-3 | TRBD2 | TRBV27 | CASSGLAGRYTDTQYF | TGTGCCAGCAGTGGACTAGCGGGGAGATACACAGATACGCAGTATTTT
NA | TRBJ1-1 | NA | TRBV5-1 | CASSLGAEREAFF | TGCGCCAGCAGCTTAGGGGCAGAGCGAGAAGCTTTCTTT
NA | TRBJ2-5 | TRBD2 | TRBV20-1 | CSARAIGGNEQYF | TGCAGTGCTAGAGCGATCGGGGGGAATGAGCAGTACTTC
few | TRBJ2-7 | NA | TRBV12-3/TRBV12-4 | CASSQAGTLYEQYF | TGTGCCAGCAGTCAAGCCGGGACTCTCTACGAGCAGTACTTC
NA | TRBJ1-4 | NA | TRBV5-6 | CASRRGGNKKLFF | TGTGCCAGCCGAAGAGGGGGGAATAAAAAACTGTTTTTT
NA | TRBJ1-2 | NA | TRBV24-1 | CATSDGPGGYYGYTF | TGTGCCACCAGTGATGGGCCGGGGGGCTACTATGGCTACACCTTC